These 28 T cell receptor beta chains share one sample of origin, sequenced in a study of cytomegalovirus exposure and HLA in healthy donors. TCRdb's copy holds only in-frame clones and misses some; the assay was immunoSEQ multiplex PCR. The sample holds more than 150,000 clones, around 82% seen once. Sequencing was performed on PBMCs. Every receptor here comes from a woman younger than 30 in good health and CMV-seropositive.

This chain connects TRBV7-6 to TRBJ2-5, with a weak D call TRBD2 (7 bases). CDR1 and CDR2 from the germline V gene are SGHVS and FNYEAQ. The CDR3 spans 15 residues. V was shortened by 3 bases and J by 5 bases, with 16 bases between the two germline ends. CDR3 coding DNA: TGTGCCAGCAGCTTGCGGGGGTGGCAGGGGGAGACCCAGTACTTC. This codes for CASSLRGWQGETQYF.

This chain joins TRBV7-9 and TRBJ1-1; D not certain. The CDR3 is made up of 12 amino acids. Germline V lookup: CDR1 SEHNR, CDR2 FQNEAQ (reference sequence). Trimming took off 5 bases at V and 3 bases at J, with 7 bases between the two ends. The CDR3 region is CASSKEHTEAFF. Here the CDR3 DNA reads TGTGCCAGCAGCAAGGAGCACACTGAAGCTTTCTTT.

This chain uses TRBV4-1 with TRBJ2-7; 9 bases match TRBD2. Looked up from germline, CDR1 is MGHRA and CDR2 is YSYEKL. The CDR3 covers 18 residues. Trimming took 0 bases from V and 2 from J; bases not matched to a gene: 11. The CDR3 nucleotides are TGCGCCAGCAGCCAAGATTGGGCTAGCGGGGTGAAAACCTACGAGCAGTACTTC. This gives the protein CASSQDWASGVKTYEQYF.

This chain links TRBV7-2 with TRBJ2-7, with 8 nucleotides matching TRBD1. This CDR3 is 15 amino acids long. CDR1 and CDR2 (germline): SGHTA, FQGNSA. Trimming cost V 1 base and J 9 bases; bases outside gene matches: 11. The CDR3 DNA reads TGTGCCAGCAGCTTAGAGATGTCAGGGGGCAAGGGGCAGTACTTC. Translating it yields CASSLEMSGGKGQYF.

This chain joins TRBV7-9 and TRBJ2-7; TRBD1 agrees at 8 bases. This CDR3 contains 14 residues. The junction had 8 bases not matched to a gene; V was cut back by 4 bases and J by 6 bases. Per the germline V gene, CDR1 is SEHNR and CDR2 is FQNEAQ (reference sequence). CDR3 sequence reads: CASSSAGTGSEQYF. For the CDR3, the DNA is TGTGCCAGCAGCTCAGCCGGGACAGGAAGCGAGCAGTACTTC.

The chain uses TRBV27 and TRBJ1-5; 10 nucleotides align to TRBD1. The CDR3 spans 19 residues. V lost 5 bases to trimming and J lost 3 bases; unmatched junction nucleotides: 16. Germline V gene data show CDR1 as MNHEY and CDR2 as SMNVEV (reference sequence). CDR3 loop: CASSATGTGDALLNQPQHF. The CDR3 DNA sequence: TGTGCCAGCAGTGCAACCGGGACAGGGGATGCGCTACTCAATCAGCCCCAGCATTTT.

The genes are TRBV19 and TRBJ1-5; no clear D. The germline V gene encodes CDR1 LNHDA and CDR2 SQIVND (reference sequence). The CDR3 runs to 15 residues. V was cut by 7 bases and J by 2 bases, with 15 bases left in between. The CDR3 DNA reads as TGTGCCAGTACCGCTCGGGGAGAGGGCAATCAGCCCCAGCATTTT. It encodes CASTARGEGNQPQHF.

J is TRBJ2-3 and V is TRBV7-8; 8 nucleotides line up with TRBD2. The CDR3 totals 13 residues. From germline, CDR1 is SGHVS and CDR2 FQNEAQ. After removal of 5 bases from V and 6 bases from J, the junction contained 4 bases not matched to a gene. DNA of the CDR3: TGTGCCAGCAGCGTCGGGGGGGGCGATACGCAGTATTTT. It specifies CASSVGGGDTQYF.

The V and J genes are TRBV29-1 and TRBJ2-1; no firm D call. V lost 4 bases and J lost 10, with 5 bases in between. Per the germline V gene, CDR1 is SQVTM and CDR2 is ANQGSEA. This CDR3 is built from 9 residues. CDR3 nucleotide sequence: TGCAGCGTTGGGCGGGAGCAGTTCTTC. It specifies CSVGREQFF.

The V and J genes are TRBV29-1 and TRBJ2-7; the match to TRBD1 covers 8 bases. This CDR3 is 15 amino acids long. Germline trimming cut 7 bases from V and 4 bases from J; bases unmatched to any gene: 15. The germline V gene has CDR1 SQVTM and CDR2 ANQGSEA. CDR3 region: CSATKQGVLGYEQYF. CDR3 coding DNA: TGCAGCGCCACTAAACAGGGGGTGCTGGGTTACGAGCAGTACTTC.

The CDR3 DNA reads as TGCAGTGTACCCCGGGGCACTGAAGCTTTCTTT. Its protein product is CSVPRGTEAFF. The V gene is TRBV20-1, the J gene TRBJ1-1; no clear D. The germline V gene encodes CDR1 DFQATT and CDR2 SNEGSKA (reference sequence). V was shortened by 7 bases and J by 4 bases, with 10 bases between the two germline ends. The CDR3 has 11 residues.

The chain couples TRBV19 to TRBJ1-5; D perhaps matches TRBD1 (5 bases). Germline V CDR1 and CDR2: LNHDA, SQIVND (reference sequence). Between the trimmed V and J ends, which lost 8 bases and 4 bases, there was a span of 15 bases. The CDR3 extends over 14 amino acids. CDR3 nucleotide sequence: TGTGCCAGTGTCTCGGGGGTTCGTAATCAGCCCCAGCATTTT. Amino acid sequence: CASVSGVRNQPQHF.

The V and J genes are TRBV2 and TRBJ1-1; perhaps TRBD1 as D (6 bases). V gave up 5 bases and J gave up 0 bases, with 13 bases separating them. This CDR3 spans 15 amino acids. Per the germline V gene, CDR1 is SNHLY and CDR2 is FYNNEI. CDR3 bases: TGTGCCAGCAGTAAGGACAGCCCGTTGAACACTGAAGCTTTCTTT. Translation gives CASSKDSPLNTEAFF.

The chain carries TRBV13 and TRBJ2-2; 8 bases are a match to TRBD1. Trimming cost V 5 bases and J 4 bases; bases outside gene matches: 9. This CDR3 has 16 amino acids. The germline V gene has CDR1 PRHDT and CDR2 FYEKMQ (reference sequence). CDR3 nucleotides: TGTGCCAGCAGCCTCGTGACAGGGGAGGTCACCGGGGAGCTGTTTTTT. Translating gives CASSLVTGEVTGELFF. The full variable domain, rest sourced from reference TRBV13 and TRBJ2-2, is AAGVIQSPRHLIKEKRETATLKCYPIPRHDTVYWYQQGPGQDPQFLISFYEKMQSDKGSIPDRFSAQQFSDYHSELNMSSLELGDSALYFCASSLVTGEVTGELFFGEGSRLTVL.

About this clone: Other nucleotide sequences in the sample specify the same CDR3. The chain combines TRBV4-1 with TRBJ2-3, with D possibly TRBD2 on 5 matching bases. This CDR3 comprises 14 residues. Trimming pared 0 bases from V and 5 bases from J, leaving 9 bases between. From germline, CDR1 is MGHRA and CDR2 YSYEKL. The chain's CDR3 is CASSQDLRGDTQYF. The CDR3 DNA follows: TGCGCCAGCAGCCAAGATCTTCGGGGAGATACGCAGTATTTT.

The chain joins TRBV4-3 to TRBJ2-1, with 7 bases fitting TRBD2. With V trimmed by 4 bases and J by 2 bases, 5 bases remained unmatched. CDR1 is LGHNA, CDR2 YSLEER, per germline. The CDR3 is 15 amino acids. The CDR3 reads CASSPVGGTYNEQFF. The DNA for the CDR3 is TGCGCCAGCAGCCCCGTCGGGGGGACCTACAATGAGCAGTTCTTC.

The J gene is TRBJ1-5, the V gene TRBV6-1, with D possibly matching TRBD1 (6 bases). Looked up from germline, CDR1 is MNHNS and CDR2 is SASEGT. With 5 bases removed from V and 5 bases from J, the gap between germline ends came to 10 bases. The CDR3 extends over 13 amino acids. Here the CDR3 DNA reads TGTGCCAGCAGTCGGGACATATATCAGCCCCAGCATTTT. This sequence encodes CASSRDIYQPQHF.

The rearrangement uses TRBV27 and TRBJ1-2, with TRBD1 matching 8 bases. Trimming cost V 6 bases and J 2 bases; bases outside gene matches: 5. This CDR3 has 14 amino acids. CDR1 and CDR2 (germline): MNHEY, SMNVEV (reference sequence). The CDR3, as DNA: TGTGCCAGCAGCGGGACAGGAGGCAACTATGGCTACACCTTC. Its protein is CASSGTGGNYGYTF.

The chain combines TRBV19 with TRBJ2-3, with 8 bases aligning to TRBD1. V dropped 1 base and J dropped 3; count of bases not matched to a gene: 3. The CDR3 totals 15 residues. Per the germline V gene, CDR1 is LNHDA and CDR2 is SQIVND (reference sequence). CDR3 sequence (DNA): TGTGCCAGTAGTATAGGACAGGGGCGAACAGATACGCAGTATTTT. Protein: CASSIGQGRTDTQYF.

This rearrangement joins TRBV18 to TRBJ1-3; tentative D call: TRBD1 (6 bases). Trimming stripped 3 bases from V and 2 bases from J, with 8 bases between. Germline V gives CDR1 KGHSH, CDR2 LQKENI. The CDR3 sequence is 14 residues long. CDR3: CASSPGTTGNTIYF. In DNA form, the CDR3 reads TGTGCCAGCTCACCGGGGACAACTGGAAACACCATATATTTT.

This clone was detected only once. The V call is TRBV2, the J call TRBJ2-3; TRBD2 matches 11 bases. The CDR3 is made up of 13 amino acids. V shed 9 bases and J 7 bases; nucleotides not matched to a gene: 6. Germline CDR1 and CDR2: SNHLY and FYNNEI. The CDR3 coding sequence is TGTGCCAGTAGCGGGGGGGCCTCACATACGCAGTATTTT. Translating it yields CASSGGASHTQYF.

V usage is TRBV13 and J usage is TRBJ2-1, with TRBD2 matching over 9 bases. The CDR3 runs 15 residues. With V trimmed by 1 base and J by 8 bases, 6 bases remained unmatched. Germline CDR1 reads PRHDT; CDR2 reads FYEKMQ (reference sequence). For the CDR3, the DNA is TGTGCCAGCAGCTTAGACTCTAGCGGGGTTGATGAGCAGTTCTTC. The encoded protein is CASSLDSSGVDEQFF. The variable domain in full, completed from reference TRBV13 and TRBJ2-1, reads AAGVIQSPRHLIKEKRETATLKCYPIPRHDTVYWYQQGPGQDPQFLISFYEKMQSDKGSIPDRFSAQQFSDYHSELNMSSLELGDSALYFCASSLDSSGVDEQFFGPGTRLTVL.

This chain uses TRBV5-1 with TRBJ2-1; 14 nucleotides align to TRBD2. The J segment lost 10 bases and the V segment lost 4 bases, leaving 7 bases of the junction unmatched. CDR1 and CDR2 (germline): SGHRS, YFSETQ. This CDR3 is built from 15 residues. Written as DNA, the CDR3 is TGCGCCAGCAGCGGCGGACTAGCGGGGGGTGGCGAGCAGTTCTTC. It codes for CASSGGLAGGGEQFF. The full variable domain, completed using reference TRBV5-1 and TRBJ2-1, is KAGVTQTPRYLIKTRGQQVTLSCSPISGHRSVSWYQQTPGQGLQFLFEYFSETQRNKGNFPGRFSGRQFSNSRSEMNVSTLELGDSALYLCASSGGLAGGGEQFFGPGTRLTVL.

This clone was recorded a few times. The chain employs TRBV19 and TRBJ2-2; TRBD2 is a possible D gene (5 bases). Germline loops: CDR1 LNHDA, CDR2 SQIVND (reference sequence). The CDR3 has 15 residues. Trimming took off 7 bases at V and 4 bases at J, with 16 bases between the two ends. CDR3 sequence reads: CASIGWGEGTGELFF. The CDR3 DNA sequence: TGTGCCAGTATCGGATGGGGTGAGGGCACCGGGGAGCTGTTTTTT. Drawing the rest from reference TRBV19 and TRBJ2-2, the complete variable domain is DGGITQSPKYLFRKEGQNVTLSCEQNLNHDAMYWYRQDPGQGLRLIYYSQIVNDFQKGDIAEGYSVSREKKESFPLTVTSAQKNPTAFYLCASIGWGEGTGELFFGEGSRLTVL.

The chain combines TRBV9 with TRBJ1-6; 7 bases match TRBD1. The V and J ends lost 5 bases and 0 bases, in that order; junction bases with no gene match: 8. Germline assignment: CDR1 SGDLS and CDR2 YYNGEE. This CDR3 is 17 amino acids long. The CDR3 DNA reads TGTGCCAGCAGAGACGACAGGGAGAGCTCCTATAATTCACCCCTCCACTTT. This encodes CASRDDRESSYNSPLHF.

This clone is a singleton in its sample. The genes are TRBV7-3 and TRBJ2-3; TRBD2 matches 12 bases. The junction had 9 bases not matched to a gene; V was cut back by 5 bases and J by 0 bases. Germline V gene data show CDR1 as SGHTA and CDR2 as FQGTGA. This CDR3 has 18 residues. As DNA, the CDR3 is TGTGCCAGCAGCCCAACGGGACTAGCGGGCTTTAGCACAGATACGCAGTATTTT. It specifies CASSPTGLAGFSTDTQYF.

This chain joins TRBV19 and TRBJ1-1; D might be TRBD1 (5 bases). The CDR3 contains 16 residues. Germline CDR1 reads LNHDA; CDR2 reads SQIVND (reference sequence). Trimming cost V 6 bases and J 1 base, with 18 bases left between them. CDR3 in DNA: TGTGCCAGTAGACCCAAAGCGGGACTCCAGAACACTGAAGCTTTCTTT. Translating it yields CASRPKAGLQNTEAFF.

V usage is TRBV7-2 and J usage is TRBJ1-2; 9 positions match TRBD1. The CDR3 length is 13 residues. After removal of 5 bases from V and 4 bases from J, the junction contained 2 bases not matched to a gene. Germline loops: CDR1 SGHTA, CDR2 FQGNSA. The DNA of the CDR3 is TGTGCCAGCAGCCAGGGACAGGGCTATGGCTACACCTTC. Encoded protein: CASSQGQGYGYTF.